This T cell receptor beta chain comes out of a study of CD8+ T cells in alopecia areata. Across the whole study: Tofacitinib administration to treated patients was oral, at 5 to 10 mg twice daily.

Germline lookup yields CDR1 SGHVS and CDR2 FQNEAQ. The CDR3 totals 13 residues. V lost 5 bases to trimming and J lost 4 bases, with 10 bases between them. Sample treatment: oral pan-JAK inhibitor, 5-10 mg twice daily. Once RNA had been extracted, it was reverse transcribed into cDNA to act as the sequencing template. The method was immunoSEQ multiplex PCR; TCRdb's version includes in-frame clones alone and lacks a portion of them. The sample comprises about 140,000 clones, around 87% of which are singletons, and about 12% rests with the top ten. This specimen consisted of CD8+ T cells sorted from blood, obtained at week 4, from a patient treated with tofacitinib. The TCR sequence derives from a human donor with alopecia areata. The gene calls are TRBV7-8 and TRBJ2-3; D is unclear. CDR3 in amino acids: CASSPPGSDTQYF. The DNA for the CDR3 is TGTGCCAGCAGCCCCCCTGGTTCAGATACGCAGTATTTT.